A selection of T cell receptor beta chains follows, all from one sample in a study of blood T cell repertoires in COVID-19. Here immunoSEQ multiplex PCR was the method, and the copy in TCRdb shows in-frame clones only, minus some. The table records about 180,000 clones, 70% to 90% of them present only once. Sequencing was carried out using peripheral blood. The source of these receptors is a man between 18 and 29 years old who had recovered from COVID-19. Each CDR3 is given with its conserved first and last residue. The D gene is left open where the match is weak. The size field is filled for only some rows; it gives once, few, many or a size class.

CDR3aa	CDR3nt	abundance	d_gene	v_gene	j_gene
CASRGAGEVHNEQFF	TGTGCCAGCAGAGGAGCGGGAGAAGTACACAATGAGCAGTTCTTC	-	-	TRBV21-1	TRBJ2-1
CASSPRTSGIYNEQFF	TGTGCCAGTAGTCCTCGGACTAGCGGGATCTACAATGAGCAGTTCTTC	-	TRBD2	TRBV19	TRBJ2-1
CASSLNPAEPGFDEQYF	TGTGCCAGCAGCCTAAACCCAGCGGAGCCGGGGTTTGACGAGCAGTACTTC	-	-	TRBV7-3	TRBJ2-7
CASSREGARSPLHF	TGTGCCAGCTCCCGTGAGGGGGCAAGGTCACCCCTCCACTTT	-	TRBD1	TRBV9	TRBJ1-6
CASSPGTGELNTQYF	TGTGCCAGCAGCCCCGGGACAGGGGAACTAAATACGCAGTATTTT	-	TRBD1	TRBV9	TRBJ2-3
CASSYSASPETQYF	TGTGCCAGCAGTTACTCGGCTAGCCCGGAGACCCAGTACTTC	-	-	TRBV6-2/TRBV6-3	TRBJ2-5
CASSQAGLVQEQFF	TGTGCCAGCAGCCAAGCCGGACTAGTCCAGGAGCAGTTCTTC	-	TRBD2	TRBV3-1/TRBV3-2	TRBJ2-1
CASSLLGRLNTEAFF	TGTGCCAGCAGCCTCCTGGGCAGGTTGAACACTGAAGCTTTCTTT	-	-	TRBV28	TRBJ1-1
CASSIYGAGANTGELFF	TGTGCCAGTAGTATTTATGGAGCGGGGGCGAACACCGGGGAGCTGTTTTTT	-	TRBD2	TRBV19	TRBJ2-2
CASSQVRVSSYNEQFF	TGTGCCAGCAGCCAAGTGCGGGTCAGCTCCTACAATGAGCAGTTCTTC	-	-	TRBV11-3	TRBJ2-1
CASSPSGSSGIQYF	TGTGCCAGCAGCCCGTCCGGCTCGAGCGGCATTCAGTACTTC	-	-	TRBV5-4	TRBJ2-4
CASSPGGVTYGYTF	TGTGCCAGCAGCCCCGGAGGGGTAACCTATGGCTACACCTTC	-	-	TRBV11-2	TRBJ1-2
CASSQEWDSDNQPQHF	TGCGCCAGCAGCCAAGAGTGGGACAGCGACAATCAGCCCCAGCATTTT	-	TRBD1	TRBV4-1	TRBJ1-5
CASSFNPGANYGYTF	TGTGCCAGCAGTTTCAACCCCGGGGCTAACTATGGCTACACCTTC	-	-	TRBV27	TRBJ1-2
CASSSHTAEDSRTQYF	TGTGCCAGCAGCTCTCATACCGCGGAGGACTCCAGGACCCAGTACTTC	-	-	TRBV11-2	TRBJ2-5
CASSNLPSSGRRTDTQYF	TGCGCCAGCAGCAACCTCCCGTCGAGCGGGAGAAGAACAGATACGCAGTATTTT	-	TRBD2	TRBV5-1	TRBJ2-3
CAISPGQGFSKNIQYF	TGTGCCATCAGCCCGGGACAGGGCTTTTCCAAAAACATTCAGTACTTC	-	TRBD1	TRBV10-3	TRBJ2-4
CASSYSMEAGELFF	TGTGCCAGCAGTTACTCGATGGAGGCCGGGGAGCTGTTTTTT	-	-	TRBV6-5	TRBJ2-2
CASSLGSSNNEQYF	TGCGCCAGCAGCTTGGGCTCTAGCAACAACGAGCAGTACTTC	-	-	TRBV5-1	TRBJ2-7
CASISIYREETQYF	TGTGCCAGCATCTCGATCTACAGGGAAGAGACCCAGTACTTC	-	-	TRBV7-9	TRBJ2-5
CASSVSGGNTEAFF	TGTGCCAGCAGCGTCTCAGGGGGCAACACTGAAGCTTTCTTT	-	TRBD1	TRBV9	TRBJ1-1
CASSLSGQGRVQETQYF	TGTGCCAGCAGCTTATCCGGACAGGGAAGGGTTCAGGAGACCCAGTACTTC	-	TRBD1	TRBV7-9	TRBJ2-5
CASSPAGTAYQPQHF	TGTGCCAGCAGCCCGGCCGGGACAGCCTATCAGCCCCAGCATTTT	-	TRBD1	TRBV28	TRBJ1-5
CASKLSGLTPGEAFF	TGTGCCAGCAAGTTGTCGGGCCTTACACCTGGGGAGGCTTTCTTT	-	-	TRBV19	TRBJ1-1
CASSTRVSGELFF	TGTGCCAGCAGCACTAGAGTTTCCGGGGAGCTGTTTTTT	-	-	TRBV9	TRBJ2-2
CASSLRQLYNEKLFF	TGTGCCAGCAGCTTAAGACAGCTCTACAATGAAAAACTGTTTTTT	-	-	TRBV7-9	TRBJ1-4
CAWSANEDTQYF	TGTGCCTGGAGTGCTAACGAGGATACGCAGTATTTT	-	-	TRBV30	TRBJ2-3
CASKPSRLDTQYF	TGTGCCAGCAAACCCTCACGACTGGATACGCAGTATTTT	-	-	TRBV7-9	TRBJ2-3
CASSSGTGVRGYTF	TGTGCCAGCAGTTCTGGGACAGGGGTGCGTGGCTACACCTTC	-	TRBD1	TRBV6-9	TRBJ1-2
CASSPITGQAYEQYF	TGTGCCAGCTCACCTATAACAGGCCAAGCCTACGAGCAGTACTTC	-	-	TRBV18	TRBJ2-7
CASSFKGAGNQPQHF	TGTGCCAGCAGTTTTAAGGGGGCCGGCAATCAGCCCCAGCATTTT	few	TRBD1	TRBV27	TRBJ1-5
CAWRYSYEQYF	TGTGCCTGGCGGTACAGCTACGAGCAGTACTTC	-	-	TRBV30	TRBJ2-7
CAWSVSVSYGYTF	TGTGCCTGGAGTGTATCAGTAAGCTATGGCTACACCTTC	once	-	TRBV30	TRBJ1-2
CASSYRAGTSNQPQHF	TGTGCCAGCAGTTATAGGGCGGGGACGAGCAATCAGCCCCAGCATTTT	-	-	TRBV6-2/TRBV6-3	TRBJ1-5
CASSMSGRPDTQYF	TGTGCCAGTAGTATGAGCGGGAGGCCAGATACGCAGTATTTT	-	TRBD2	TRBV19	TRBJ2-3
CASSLGPLSGVPDSPLHF	TGTGCCAGCAGCCTCGGTCCACTATCAGGGGTCCCCGATTCACCCCTCCACTTT	few	-	TRBV9	TRBJ1-6
CASNSGTGVRYEQYF	TGTGCCAGCAATTCCGGGACAGGGGTACGGTACGAGCAGTACTTC	-	TRBD1	TRBV6-5	TRBJ2-7
CASSLVRDRSTDTQYF	TGTGCCAGCAGCTTGGTTCGGGACAGGAGCACAGATACGCAGTATTTT	few	TRBD1	TRBV5-4	TRBJ2-3
CASSLGPGGTDTQYF	TGCGCCAGCAGCTTGGGCCCAGGGGGGACAGATACGCAGTATTTT	-	-	TRBV5-1	TRBJ2-3
CASSSYWDYEQFF	TGTGCCAGCAGCTCTTATTGGGACTATGAGCAGTTCTTC	-	-	TRBV7-2	TRBJ2-1
CASSYRGTAGNTIYF	TGTGCCAGCTCATACAGAGGGACAGCTGGAAACACCATATATTTT	-	TRBD1	TRBV18	TRBJ1-3